This T cell receptor (beta chain) was retrieved from a study of cytotoxic CD8 clonotypes in ibrutinib-treated CLL. Study-wide background: Response samples came after a median 12 months of treatment, range 6 to 36. Across samples, productive templates numbered 255,043 and productive rearrangements reached approximately 100,000 on average. Study observations and caveats: Sampling of sustained-remission and progressing patients occurred at differing times.

Only a few counts were recorded for this clone. Its antigen is not known. Deep sequencing aimed at 1 in 200,000 to 1 in 1 million T cells' resolution. This table comes from immunoSEQ multiplex PCR, and its TCRdb copy is limited to in-frame clones, with some not included. Of approximately 280,000 clones listed, 60% to 80% are singletons. The sample in question was PBMCs, obtained at disease progression, from a patient treated with ibrutinib. The receptor's source is a human donor with chronic lymphocytic leukemia.

This CDR3 reads CTKPRRTDTQYF. The CDR3 coding sequence is TGCACCAAACCACGAAGAACAGATACGCAGTATTTT. This sequence joins TRBV1 and TRBJ2-3. TRBV1 corresponds to a pseudogene. The CDR3 length is 12 residues.